These 23 T cell receptor beta chains share one sample of origin, sequenced in a study of T cells in women clearing cervical HPV infection. The repertoire was sequenced with immunoSEQ multiplex PCR; TCRdb's copy has only in-frame clones and lacks some. The sample data list tens of thousands of clones. The sequencing input was blood buffy coat. These receptors all come from a woman aged 18 to 75 with a cervical HPV16 infection that either progressed to CIN3+ or cleared (not recorded which).

As concerns this clone: The CDR3 goes on 3 residues after the read ends, and that part is filled in from the germline J gene. The V call is TRBV20-1, the J call TRBJ2-1; D gene uncertain. Germline CDR1 and CDR2: DFQATT and SNEGSKA (reference sequence). CDR3 size: 17 residues. The V and J ends lost 6 bases and 1 base respectively, with 22 bases between them. The CDR3 bases that were read are TGCAGTGCCAATGTTCAGCGTTCACGGATTTCCTACAATGAG. It yields the protein CSANVQRSRISYNE. The complete CDR3 reads CSANVQRSRISYNEQFF.

To note about this clone: The read gets to within 3 residues of the CDR3 end, and the germline J gene fills in the rest. The chain links TRBV28 to TRBJ2-2; TRBD2 might be the D (5 bases). The CDR3 runs 14 residues. The V gene lost 5 bases and the J gene lost 6 bases, with 13 bases spanning the gap. Germline loops: CDR1 MDHEN, CDR2 SYDVKM. The part of the CDR3 DNA that was read is TGTGCCAGCAGTCTTCGACGGGGTGCCGGGGAG. Translation: CASSLRRGAGE. The full CDR3 sequence reads CASSLRRGAGELFF.

As concerns this clone: Coverage ceases 3 residues before the CDR3 finishes, and the germline J gene fills in the end. V and J are TRBV15 and TRBJ2-5; perhaps TRBD2 as D (6 bases). Trimming took off 0 bases at V and 5 bases at J, with 16 bases between the two ends. This CDR3 is 16 amino acids long. Germline CDR1 LNHNV, CDR2 YYDKDF (reference sequence). The CDR3 sequence: CATSRDHLTSRETQYF. Incomplete CDR3 DNA: TGTGCCACCAGCAGAGATCATCTTACTAGCCGGGAGACC.

To note about this clone: The CDR3 is cut off 3 residues early in the read; its end comes from the germline J gene. The V and J genes are TRBV20-1 and TRBJ2-1; 9 bases are a match to TRBD2. The CDR3 length is 14 residues. The V segment lost 4 bases and the J segment 6 bases; nucleotides outside the gene matches: 7. Germline V gene lookup returns CDR1 DFQATT and CDR2 SNEGSKA (reference sequence). CDR3 protein: CSAIAGEKGNEQFF. The CDR3 bases that were read are TGCAGTGCTATAGCGGGGGAAAAAGGCAATGAG.

With respect to this clone: The read is 3 residues too short to cover the CDR3 end, so that end is filled in from the germline J gene. V usage is TRBV6-2 or TRBV6-3 and J usage is TRBJ1-5; D is perhaps TRBD1 (5 bases). Germline V gene data show CDR1 as MNHEY and CDR2 as SVGEGT. The CDR3 runs 14 residues. Trimming cost V 1 base and J 4 bases, with 8 bases left between them. CDR3 in amino acids: CASSYLGGNQPQHF. CDR3 bases read: TGTGCCAGCAGTTACTTGGGGGGGAATCAGCCC.

As concerns this clone: The read is 3 residues too short to cover the CDR3 end, so that end is filled in from the germline J gene. V is TRBV5-1 and J is TRBJ1-5; 8 bases match TRBD1. CDR3 length: 13 residues. With V trimmed by 4 bases and J by 4 bases, 1 base remained unmatched. Germline V CDR1 and CDR2: SGHRS, YFSETQ. This CDR3 is CASSRTGNQPQHF. The CDR3 DNA, read in part, is TGCGCCAGCAGCCGGACAGGGAATCAGCCC.

On this clone itself: Read sequence stops 3 residues before the CDR3 end, and the germline J gene provides the missing end. The chain has TRBV2 and TRBJ2-1; 11 bases are shared with TRBD2. Trimming at V came to 6 bases and at J to 2 bases, leaving 3 bases not matched to a gene. Looked up from germline, CDR1 is SNHLY and CDR2 is FYNNEI. The CDR3 consists of 15 residues. Incomplete CDR3 DNA: TGTGCCAGCAGGCTAGCGGGGGGAACCTACAATGAG. Protein: CASRLAGGTYNE. The CDR3 in full is CASRLAGGTYNEQFF.

Notes on this clone: The read gets to within 3 residues of the CDR3 end, and the germline J gene fills in the rest. This chain uses TRBV7-2 with TRBJ2-7; D perhaps matches TRBD2 (6 bases). CDR3 length equals 13 residues. The germline gives CDR1 SGHTA, CDR2 FQGNSA. Trimming left V 3 bases short and J 4 bases short, with 10 bases between. CDR3 sequence: CASSFGGTYEQYF. The DNA read from the CDR3 is TGTGCCAGCAGCTTTGGCGGGACTTACGAG.

The sequenced part of the CDR3 DNA is TGTGCCAGCAGTTTAGGGGGGACTAGCGGCACAGATACG. Translating it yields CASSLGGTSGTDT. The whole CDR3 is CASSLGGTSGTDTQYF. This rearrangement joins TRBV12-3 or TRBV12-4 to TRBJ2-3; 10 bases align to TRBD2. The CDR3 end is not reached by the read, which stops 3 residues before it; the germline J gene fills it in. The CDR3 consists of 16 residues. Losses at the gene ends were 1 base for V and 1 base for J; bases not matched to a gene: 2.

A remark on this clone: The CDR3 goes on 3 residues after the read ends, and that part is filled in from the germline J gene. The chain uses TRBV19 and TRBJ1-2, with 7 bases aligning to TRBD1. Germline loops: CDR1 LNHDA, CDR2 SQIVND (reference sequence). CDR3 size: 15 residues. Trimming took 7 bases from V and 4 from J; bases not matched to a gene: 12. The CDR3 spells CASKVGGGQLYGYTF. The CDR3 bases that were read are TGTGCCAGTAAAGTTGGAGGGGGACAGCTCTATGGC.

Concerning this clone itself: With the read ending 3 residues before the CDR3 end, the germline J gene is used to fill in that end. This rearrangement joins TRBV20-1 to TRBJ2-3, with D possibly being TRBD2 (5 bases). V lost 3 bases, J lost 2 bases, and 12 bases lay in between. This CDR3 spans 14 amino acids. In germline, CDR1 is DFQATT, CDR2 SNEGSKA (reference sequence). The CDR3 protein is CSARNADSTDTQYF. Partial CDR3 DNA: TGCAGTGCTAGGAATGCGGACTCCACAGATACG.

This clone is identified as medium-sized from frequency. One end of the junction varies from germline; a read error may be responsible. The observed sequence ends 3 residues before the CDR3 terminus, with the missing tail filled in from the germline J gene. The rearrangement uses TRBV4-2 and TRBJ2-3, with a weak D call TRBD1 (6 bases). Germline CDR1 is LGHNA and CDR2 is YNFKEQ. This CDR3 has 16 amino acids. Incomplete CDR3 DNA: TGCGCCAGCAGCCTTTGGACAGTTCCTGGCACAGATACG. Translated: CASSLWTVPGTDT. In full, the CDR3 reads CASSLWTVPGTDTQYF.

As concerns this clone: The read is 3 residues too short to cover the CDR3 end, so that end is filled in from the germline J gene. The chain combines TRBV6-1 with TRBJ1-2, with a weak D call TRBD1 (6 bases). The CDR3 contains 15 residues. Germline V gene sequence: CDR1 MNHNS, CDR2 SASEGT. The CDR3 here is CASSEGFRGIRGYTF. The part of the CDR3 DNA that was read is TGTGCCAGCAGTGAAGGTTTCAGGGGTATCAGAGGC.

Worth noting for this clone: Read data end 3 residues before the CDR3 end; the end is taken from the germline J gene. The chain couples TRBV11-2 to TRBJ2-1, with D possibly matching TRBD1 (6 bases). Germline V CDR1 and CDR2: SGHAT, FQNNGV. Trimming removed 4 bases from V and 4 bases from J, with 11 bases in between. This CDR3 is built from 14 residues. The covered CDR3 bases are TGTGCCAGCAGCTCAGGGGCTGGATACAATGAG. This encodes CASSSGAGYNE. The CDR3 in full is CASSSGAGYNEQFF.

With respect to this clone: The read gets to within 3 residues of the CDR3 end, and the germline J gene fills in the rest. The chain is built from TRBV13 and TRBJ1-2, with 10 bases that match TRBD1. The germline V gene has CDR1 PRHDT and CDR2 FYEKMQ (reference sequence). This CDR3 region has 13 residues. V gave up 6 bases and J gave up 4 bases; unmatched junction bases: 2. CDR3 loop: CASRRQGAYGYTF. Incomplete CDR3 DNA: TGTGCCAGCAGAAGACAGGGGGCCTATGGC.

Remarks on this clone: The read is 3 residues too short to cover the CDR3 end, so that end is filled in from the germline J gene. V usage is TRBV12-3 or TRBV12-4 and J usage is TRBJ1-2, with 8 positions matching TRBD1. The CDR3 loop spans 14 amino acids. The V gene end was trimmed by 5 bases and the J gene end by 5 bases; junction bases not matched to a gene: 7. The part of the CDR3 DNA that was read is TGTGCCAGCAGTAGATCAGGGGGCTGGTATGGC. Encoded protein: CASSRSGGWYG. The CDR3 in its entirety is CASSRSGGWYGYTF.

With respect to this clone: The read terminates 3 residues ahead of where the CDR3 ends, so the germline J gene completes it. The J gene is TRBJ2-7, the V gene TRBV5-1, with D uncertain. V was trimmed by 4 bases and J by 2 bases, leaving 16 bases between them. The CDR3 totals 15 residues. Germline CDR1 reads SGHRS; CDR2 reads YFSETQ. CDR3 bases read: TGCGCCAGCAGCCCTCTCCCGCGGAAGGCCTACGAG. Protein product: CASSPLPRKAYE. The full CDR3 sequence reads CASSPLPRKAYEQYF. The full variable domain, with the rest looked up from reference TRBV5-1 and TRBJ2-7, is KAGVTQTPRYLIKTRGQQVTLSCSPISGHRSVSWYQQTPGQGLQFLFEYFSETQRNKGNFPGRFSGRQFSNSRSEMNVSTLELGDSALYLCASSPLPRKAYEQYFGPGTRLTVT.

About this clone: The read stops 3 residues short of the end of the CDR3; the missing end is completed from the germline J gene. The chain recombines TRBV20-1 with TRBJ2-5, with 14 bases fitting TRBD2. This CDR3 region has 16 residues. The germline gives CDR1 DFQATT, CDR2 SNEGSKA (reference sequence). Trimming took 1 base from V and 4 from J; bases not matched to a gene: 5. This CDR3 reads CSARGGLAGALETQYF. The part of the CDR3 DNA that was read is TGCAGTGCTAGAGGGGGACTAGCGGGGGCCTTAGAGACC.

About this clone itself: The read stops 3 residues short of the end of the CDR3; the missing end is completed from the germline J gene. The rearrangement joins TRBV19 to TRBJ2-7, with a possible D match to TRBD1 (6 bases). Germline assignment: CDR1 LNHDA and CDR2 SQIVND (reference sequence). Trimming removed 7 bases from V and 4 bases from J, with 14 bases in between. The CDR3 is 13 amino acids. The CDR3 bases that were read are TGTGCCAGTATGGACAGCAACCAATACGAG. It is translated as CASMDSNQYE. The whole CDR3 protein is CASMDSNQYEQYF.

Incomplete CDR3 DNA: TGCAGTGCTAGACCGAACTTGGGACAGGACATTACCGGGGAG. The encoded protein is CSARPNLGQDITGE. The complete CDR3 sequence is CSARPNLGQDITGELFF. This chain joins TRBV20-1 and TRBJ2-2, with TRBD1 matching over 8 bases. The read terminates 3 residues before the CDR3 end, so the remaining end is supplied by the germline J gene. CDR3 size: 17 residues. J gave up 5 bases and V 2 bases, and 13 bases lay outside the gene matches. The germline V gene encodes CDR1 DFQATT and CDR2 SNEGSKA (reference sequence).

To note about this clone: Read coverage stops 3 residues before the CDR3 terminus; the germline J gene supplies the remainder. This chain links TRBV5-4 with TRBJ2-5, with a weak D call TRBD1 (6 bases). CDR1 is SGHNT and CDR2 is YYREEE in the germline V gene (reference sequence). Deletions cut 4 bases from V and 1 base from J, with 14 bases between. The CDR3 consists of 15 residues. Partial CDR3 DNA: TGTGCCAGCAGCCGGAACCGGGACATCCAAGAGACC. Translation: CASSRNRDIQET. In full, the CDR3 is CASSRNRDIQETQYF.

Concerning this clone itself: The CDR3 goes on 3 residues after the read ends, and that part is filled in from the germline J gene. The genes are TRBV7-9 and TRBJ1-2, with 8 bases fitting TRBD1. Looked up from germline, CDR1 is SEHNR and CDR2 is FQNEAQ (reference sequence). The J segment lost 5 bases and the V segment lost 4 bases, leaving 6 bases of the junction unmatched. The CDR3 spans 14 residues. The CDR3 bases that were read are TGTGCCAGCAGCTACGGACAGGGAGGTTATGGC. Residues: CASSYGQGGYG. The full CDR3 protein is CASSYGQGGYGYTF.

Concerning this clone itself: The DNA ends 3 residues before the CDR3 does, and the rest of the CDR3 is filled in from the germline J gene. The V gene is TRBV7-6, the J gene TRBJ2-3; unclear D gene. This CDR3 comprises 15 residues. The V and J ends lost 5 bases and 1 base respectively, with 13 bases between them. CDR1 is SGHVS, CDR2 FNYEAQ, per germline. The CDR3: CASSNSDSRTDTQYF. CDR3 bases read: TGTGCCAGCAGCAATTCTGACTCGCGCACAGATACG.